This passage covers 8 T cell receptor beta chains from one sample sequenced in a study of T cells after yellow fever vaccination. Using its own MiXCR run on the 5' RACE reads, TCRdb lists one record per CDR3 protein. This table has roughly 150,000 distinct CDR3 sequences, 5% to 8% appearing once. Sequencing used CD4+ T cells sorted from PBMCs, obtained 10 days after the yellow fever booster vaccination. These receptors all come from a man younger than 45 who received the YFV17D yellow fever vaccine.

This clonotype was seen ten or more times. This chain connects TRBV6-5 to TRBJ2-1, with TRBD1 matching 7 bases. CDR1 and CDR2 (germline): MNHEY, SVGAGI. CDR3 length: 14 residues. Trimming at V came to 0 bases and at J to 4 bases, leaving 0 bases not matched to a gene. The CDR3 DNA follows: TGTGCCAGCAGTTACTCGGGACAGTACAATGAGCAGTTCTTC. Protein product: CASSYSGQYNEQFF.

At least ten counts were recorded for this clonotype. This sequence joins TRBV5-1 and TRBJ1-1; D is ambiguous. Germline loops: CDR1 SGHRS, CDR2 YFSETQ. Trimming stripped 0 bases from V and 8 bases from J, with 8 bases between. This CDR3 comprises 12 residues. The CDR3 loop reads CASSLAGPEAFF. CDR3 nucleotide sequence: TGCGCCAGCAGCTTGGCCGGTCCGGAAGCTTTCTTT.

In this sample, this clonotype turned up many times. This chain joins TRBV6-1 and TRBJ2-7, with 8 bases fitting TRBD1. The CDR3 loop spans 14 amino acids. V was pared by 5 bases and J by 7 bases, with 10 bases of the junction left unmatched. Germline V gene lookup returns CDR1 MNHNS and CDR2 SASEGT. The chain's CDR3 is CASSKYRGVEEQYF. The CDR3, as DNA: TGTGCCAGCAGTAAATACAGGGGGGTGGAGGAGCAGTACTTC.

In this sample, this clonotype turned up many times. The rearrangement links TRBV15 to TRBJ2-1; 10 bases line up with TRBD2. CDR3 length: 14 residues. With V trimmed by 3 bases and J by 6 bases, 2 bases remained unmatched. Germline lookup yields CDR1 LNHNV and CDR2 YYDKDF (reference sequence). The CDR3 DNA reads TGTGCCACCAGCAGGATAGCGGGAGGCAATGAGCAGTTCTTC. Amino acids: CATSRIAGGNEQFF.

The chain is built from TRBV28 and TRBJ2-7; D may be TRBD2 (5 bases). The V gene's germline CDR1 is MDHEN and CDR2 SYDVKM. The V end lost 10 bases, the J end lost 4 bases, and 17 bases lay between the germline ends. The CDR3 spans 13 residues. As DNA, the CDR3 is TGTGCCACCCGGGTGGGAGTGGGGTACGAGCAGTACTTC. Translated: CATRVGVGYEQYF.

This clonotype was observed many times. CDR3: CASSAVGDRQNEQFF. In DNA form, the CDR3 reads TGTGCCAGCTCTGCAGTAGGGGACAGACAAAATGAGCAGTTCTTC. The chain uses TRBV18 and TRBJ2-1, with TRBD1 identical over 7 bases. Losses at the gene ends were 6 bases for V and 7 bases for J; bases not matched to a gene: 12. The CDR3 extends over 15 amino acids. Germline CDR1 reads KGHSH; CDR2 reads LQKENI. The full variable domain, in which reference TRBV18 and TRBJ2-1 provide the parts outside the CDR3, is NAGVMQNPRHLVRRRGQEARLRCSPMKGHSHVYWYRQLPEEGLKFMVYLQKENIIDESGMPKERFSAEFPKEGPSILRIQQVVRGDSAAYFCASSAVGDRQNEQFFGPGTRLTVL.

This clonotype was recorded many times. This sequence joins TRBV7-8 and TRBJ1-5; maybe TRBD1 (5 bases). CDR1 is SGHVS, CDR2 FQNEAQ, per germline. V was clipped by 5 bases and J by 6 bases, with 17 bases between them. The CDR3 totals 15 residues. CDR3 residues: CASSQASGVFQPQHF. The CDR3 DNA sequence: TGTGCCAGCAGCCAAGCTTCGGGGGTGTTTCAGCCCCAGCATTTT.

This clonotype was picked up many times. V is TRBV12-3 or TRBV12-4 and J is TRBJ2-7; D possibly matches TRBD1 or TRBD2 (5 bases each). Trimming removed 5 bases from V and 6 bases from J, with 23 bases in between. The CDR3 length is 16 residues. The CDR3 reads CASSPSMLGRLGEQYF. For the CDR3, the DNA is TGTGCCAGCAGTCCCTCCATGCTGGGACGACTCGGCGAGCAGTACTTC.